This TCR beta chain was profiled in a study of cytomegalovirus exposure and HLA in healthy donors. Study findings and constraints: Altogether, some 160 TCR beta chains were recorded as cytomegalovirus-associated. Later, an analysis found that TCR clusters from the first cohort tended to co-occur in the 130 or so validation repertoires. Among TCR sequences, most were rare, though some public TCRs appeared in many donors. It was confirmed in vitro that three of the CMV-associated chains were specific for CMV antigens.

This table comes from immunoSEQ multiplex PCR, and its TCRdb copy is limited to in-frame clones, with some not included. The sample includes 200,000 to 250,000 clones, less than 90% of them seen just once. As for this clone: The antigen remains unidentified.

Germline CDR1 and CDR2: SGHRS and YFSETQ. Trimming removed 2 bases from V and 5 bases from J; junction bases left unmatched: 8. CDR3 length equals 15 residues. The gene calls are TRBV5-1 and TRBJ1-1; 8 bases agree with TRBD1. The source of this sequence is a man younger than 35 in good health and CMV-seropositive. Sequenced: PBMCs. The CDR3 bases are TGCGCCAGCAGCTTTATAGGACAGGGTGGGACTGAAGCTTTCTTT. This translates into CASSFIGQGGTEAFF.